Listed below are T cell receptor beta chains from one sample, sequenced in a study of blood T cell repertoires in COVID-19. TCRdb's copy holds only in-frame clones and misses some; the assay was immunoSEQ multiplex PCR. Of fewer than 45,000 clones listed, 70% to 85% are singletons. Specimen: peripheral blood. The receptors originated from an elderly woman with acute or convalescent COVID-19. Both conserved end residues are part of each CDR3. Fields, in order: CDR3 protein, D gene, V gene. D genes are given only for firm matches.

CDR3: CASSFRRGGFQETQYF
D: TRBD2
V: TRBV28

CDR3: CASSPSGRRTSGNTIYF
D: .
V: TRBV18

CDR3: CASGSSGANVLTF
D: .
V: TRBV28

CDR3: CASSKGGQVGSQYF
D: TRBD1
V: TRBV19

CDR3: CAAGQGAHQPQHF
D: TRBD1
V: TRBV28

CDR3: CSAAQGPYEQYF
D: .
V: TRBV29-1

CDR3: CASSPEPLAGAGDTQYF
D: TRBD2
V: TRBV5-4

CDR3: CASSLGNNRGEQFF
D: .
V: TRBV7-8

CDR3: CASSLGQVNEKLFF
D: TRBD1
V: TRBV3-1/TRBV3-2

CDR3: CASSLAGSSTGELFF
D: .
V: TRBV5-1

CDR3: CASPGKRGRPEAFF
D: .
V: TRBV28

CDR3: CASGKTGNYLGSPLHF
D: .
V: TRBV27

CDR3: CASSLEGLTTDTQYF
D: .
V: TRBV7-9

CDR3: CSVDSRFYGYTF
D: .
V: TRBV29-1

CDR3: CASRPGGAGNTIYF
D: .
V: TRBV27

CDR3: CASSQELQSHNSYSNQPQHF
D: .
V: TRBV14

CDR3: CASSQGRGDGNQPQHF
D: .
V: TRBV11-2

CDR3: CASSPGTDRYGYTF
D: TRBD1
V: TRBV3-1/TRBV3-2

CDR3: CASSWGRSQETQYF
D: .
V: TRBV6-2/TRBV6-3

CDR3: CASKRGQVNEKLFF
D: .
V: TRBV5-1

CDR3: CASSDAGGPKDEQYF
D: TRBD2
V: TRBV25-1

CDR3: CATSDSPDSRMETQYF
D: .
V: TRBV24-1

CDR3: CASSPTTSGRADEQFF
D: TRBD2
V: TRBV28

CDR3: CASSLNSGSSYEQYF
D: TRBD2
V: TRBV7-6

CDR3: CASHRPTGELFF
D: .
V: TRBV2

CDR3: CASSHIAGAGTGELFF
D: TRBD2
V: TRBV3-1/TRBV3-2

CDR3: CASSLVGGQETQYF
D: .
V: TRBV5-1

CDR3: CASSPQAETQYF
D: .
V: TRBV3-1/TRBV3-2

CDR3: CASSERGSQPQHF
D: .
V: TRBV6-1

CDR3: CASSKGGGAPYGYTF
D: .
V: TRBV21-1

CDR3: CSVETSGSRREQFF
D: TRBD2
V: TRBV29-1

CDR3: CSVEDWGQGNYGYTF
D: TRBD1
V: TRBV29-1

CDR3: CASSLDGGGARAQHF
D: .
V: TRBV11-2

CDR3: CASSSPGHPNTEAFF
D: .
V: TRBV19

CDR3: CASSQADNPVREAFF
D: .
V: TRBV7-2

CDR3: CASSQTSGRVSGELFF
D: TRBD2
V: TRBV7-2

CDR3: CASSQGLAASYNEQFF
D: TRBD2
V: TRBV7-9

CDR3: CASSLGQGGSPLHF
D: TRBD1
V: TRBV7-2

CDR3: CASSSGSAYNEQFF
D: TRBD2
V: TRBV19

CDR3: CASSLGTSGIIGELFF
D: TRBD2
V: TRBV5-8

CDR3: CASEAVALNTEAFF
D: .
V: TRBV5-6

CDR3: CASSPLGTRSYEQYF
D: TRBD2
V: TRBV10-1

CDR3: CASSWTSGRVETQYF
D: TRBD2
V: TRBV2

CDR3: CASSIQGTNTEAFF
D: .
V: TRBV7-9

CDR3: CASSNLVGLPQQKLFF
D: .
V: TRBV5-6

CDR3: CASKGTGTHEQYF
D: TRBD1
V: TRBV28

CDR3: CASSSWDSPTDTQYF
D: TRBD1
V: TRBV7-9

CDR3: CASTLGTGRSQPQHF
D: TRBD1
V: TRBV28

CDR3: CASSEDRGNTDTQYF
D: .
V: TRBV6-1

CDR3: CASRPGGNGYGYTF
D: .
V: TRBV6-6

CDR3: CASRDRGTNEKLFF
D: TRBD1
V: TRBV19

CDR3: CASSLGLGEFNEQFF
D: .
V: TRBV5-4